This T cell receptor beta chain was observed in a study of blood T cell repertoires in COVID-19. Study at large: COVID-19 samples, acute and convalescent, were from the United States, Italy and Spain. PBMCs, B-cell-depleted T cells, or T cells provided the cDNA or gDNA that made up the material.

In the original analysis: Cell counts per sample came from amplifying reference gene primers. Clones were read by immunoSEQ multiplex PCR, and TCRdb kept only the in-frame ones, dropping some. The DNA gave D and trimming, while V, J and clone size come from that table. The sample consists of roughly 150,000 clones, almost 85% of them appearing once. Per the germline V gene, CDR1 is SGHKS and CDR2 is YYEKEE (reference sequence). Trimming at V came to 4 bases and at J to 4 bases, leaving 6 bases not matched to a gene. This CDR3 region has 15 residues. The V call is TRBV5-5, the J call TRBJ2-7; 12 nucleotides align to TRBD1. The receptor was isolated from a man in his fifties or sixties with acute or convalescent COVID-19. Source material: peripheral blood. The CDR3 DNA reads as TGTGCCAGCAGCCATAAGGGACAGGGGGCTTACGAGCAGTACTTC. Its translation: CASSHKGQGAYEQYF.